Shown below are 28 T cell receptor beta chains from a single sample sequenced in a study of regulatory T cells in long-lasting Graves disease. Building the TCR beta libraries relied on iRepertoire HTBI primers, and CDR3 regions underwent Arm-PCR. TCRdb reprocessed the multiplex PCR reads with MiXCR, giving one entry per CDR3 protein. The sample gives almost 350,000 distinct CDR3 sequences, less than 20% of which show up once; less than 30% is in the top ten. Regarding time point: persistent/refractory GD, antithyroid drugs over 5 years with positive TRAb. PBMCs were the source of the RNA used for TCR sequencing. The sample was peripheral blood mononuclear cells (PBMCs), taken when the disease was refractory, from a patient treated with antithyroid drugs. The receptors originated from a female donor with Graves disease.

The chain links TRBV10-2 to TRBJ1-2, with TRBD1 as a possible D gene (5 bases). In germline, CDR1 is WSHSY, CDR2 SAAADI. The CDR3 sequence is 15 residues long. The germline V and J ends were trimmed by 5 bases and 2 bases, with 15 bases remaining between them. CDR3 loop: CASSPGTGRNYGYTF. The CDR3 DNA follows: TGCGCCAGCAGTCCCGGGACGGGCCGCAACTATGGCTACACCTTC.

This clonotype has just a few counts. The chain is built from TRBV10-3 and TRBJ2-5; the match to TRBD1 covers 7 bases. In germline, CDR1 is ENHRY, CDR2 SYGVKD. After removal of 7 bases from V and 5 bases from J, the junction contained 7 bases not matched to a gene. The CDR3 sequence is 13 residues long. This CDR3 is CAITGTVEETQYF. CDR3 nucleotides: TGTGCCATCACTGGGACAGTGGAGGAGACCCAGTACTTC.

In its sample, this clonotype was seen many times. This chain joins TRBV28 and TRBJ2-4, with a weak D call TRBD2 (5 bases). V was cut by 8 bases and J by 2 bases, with 10 bases left in between. This CDR3 region has 13 residues. Germline V gene lookup returns CDR1 MDHEN and CDR2 SYDVKM. The CDR3 region has the DNA TGTGCCAGCCGGTCGGGGTCCAAAAACATTCAGTACTTC. This codes for CASRSGSKNIQYF.

The chain carries TRBV7-3 and TRBJ2-4; 8 bases are a match to TRBD1. Trimming cost V 4 bases and J 2 bases; bases outside gene matches: 10. This CDR3 is built from 17 residues. Germline CDR1 is SGHTA and CDR2 is FQGTGA. The CDR3 is CASSSPGQGSTKNIQYF. CDR3 bases: TGTGCCAGCAGCTCCCCTGGACAGGGCTCTACCAAAAACATTCAGTACTTC.

The table lists this clonotype with a few counts. The chain uses TRBV7-2 and TRBJ1-5; D possibly corresponds to TRBD1 (6 bases). This CDR3 region has 15 residues. Looked up from germline, CDR1 is SGHTA and CDR2 is FQGNSA. Trimming took off 1 base at V and 6 bases at J, with 13 bases between the two ends. The CDR3 loop is CASSLGSWGAQPQHF. The CDR3 coding sequence is TGTGCCAGCAGCTTAGGGAGTTGGGGGGCTCAGCCCCAGCATTTT.

This clonotype was detected many times. The chain employs TRBV6-1 and TRBJ2-5; possible D gene TRBD2, 6 bases. The V gene's germline CDR1 is MNHNS and CDR2 SASEGT. V shed 7 bases and J shed 7 bases, with 19 bases lying between them. CDR3 length: 14 residues. CDR3 sequence reads: CASMPSLGRGTQYF. In DNA form, the CDR3 reads TGTGCCAGCATGCCTAGCTTGGGGCGGGGGACCCAGTACTTC.

This clonotype was counted at least ten times. The gene calls are TRBV28 and TRBJ1-5; perhaps TRBD1 as D (5 bases). CDR1 is MDHEN and CDR2 is SYDVKM in the germline V gene. Trimming shortened V by 7 bases and J by 1 base, and 11 bases separated the two germline ends. The CDR3 is 14 amino acids. The CDR3 sequence: CASNRGGSNQPQHF. CDR3 bases: TGTGCCAGCAACCGGGGGGGAAGCAATCAGCCCCAGCATTTT.

This clonotype was recorded at least ten times. This chain uses TRBV11-2 with TRBJ2-7, with D maybe TRBD2 (6 bases). The CDR3 loop spans 16 amino acids. V lost 5 bases, J lost 2 bases, and 19 bases lay in between. CDR1 is SGHAT and CDR2 is FQNNGV in the germline V gene. The CDR3 loop reads CASSGGTIHGAYEQYF. The DNA for the CDR3 is TGTGCCAGCAGCGGAGGGACCATCCACGGGGCCTACGAGCAGTACTTC.

This clonotype has at least ten counts. The chain employs TRBV30 and TRBJ2-7; D is uncertain. CDR1 is GTSNPN and CDR2 is SVGIG in the germline V gene (reference sequence). V lost 0 bases, J lost 6 bases, and 9 bases lay in between. The CDR3 loop spans 12 amino acids. The CDR3 sequence: CAWSVSVGEQYF. CDR3 in DNA: TGTGCCTGGAGTGTATCGGTTGGCGAGCAGTACTTC.

The table lists this clonotype with many counts. The rearrangement links TRBV6-2 or TRBV6-3 to TRBJ1-4, with 9 bases fitting TRBD1. Germline values: CDR1 MNHEY, CDR2 SVGEGT. Losses at the gene ends were 2 bases for V and 5 bases for J; bases not matched to a gene: 6. The CDR3 spans 16 residues. The CDR3 region has the DNA TGTGCCAGCAGTTACGCCACAGGGGGCTTAAATGAAAAACTGTTTTTT. Amino acids: CASSYATGGLNEKLFF.

V is TRBV7-9 and J is TRBJ1-6; possible D gene TRBD1, 6 bases. The germline V gene has CDR1 SEHNR and CDR2 FQNEAQ (reference sequence). Trimming shortened V by 7 bases and J by 4 bases, and 17 bases separated the two germline ends. CDR3 length: 16 amino acids. CDR3 DNA sequence: TGTGCCAGCACCCGATGGAAAGGACAGTATAATTCACCCCTCCACTTT. Protein: CASTRWKGQYNSPLHF.

This clonotype showed up many times. V and J are TRBV3-1 and TRBJ2-7; D not resolved. The CDR3 is 18 amino acids. The germline V and J ends were trimmed by 0 bases and 5 bases, with 23 bases remaining between them. Per germline, CDR1 LGHDT and CDR2 YNNKEL (reference sequence). The CDR3 sequence is CASSQDKGPPSVRNEQYF. CDR3 coding DNA: TGTGCCAGCAGCCAAGATAAAGGGCCGCCCTCCGTTCGGAACGAGCAGTACTTC.

This clonotype has at least ten counts. In DNA form, the CDR3 reads TGTGCCAGCAGTTTAAGTGGGGCGGGAACGATCGGGACCCAGTACTTC. Translated: CASSLSGAGTIGTQYF. The chain joins TRBV12-3 or TRBV12-4 to TRBJ2-5, with D perhaps TRBD2 (6 bases). The CDR3 extends over 16 amino acids. Trimming pared 2 bases from V and 7 bases from J, leaving 20 bases between.

At least ten counts were recorded for this clonotype. The gene calls are TRBV6-5 and TRBJ2-2; D remains ambiguous. Per the germline V gene, CDR1 is MNHEY and CDR2 is SVGAGI. Trimming took 0 bases from V and 5 from J, leaving 7 bases between them. The CDR3 length is 14 residues. The CDR3 DNA is TGTGCCAGCAGTTACTCGCTGGGGACCGGGGAGCTGTTTTTT. Its protein product is CASSYSLGTGELFF.

The V gene is TRBV20-1, the J gene TRBJ2-5; D remains unclear. The CDR3 totals 12 residues. CDR1 and CDR2 (germline): DFQATT, SNEGSKA (reference sequence). With 3 bases removed from V and 1 base from J, the gap between germline ends came to 6 bases. CDR3 DNA: TGCAGTGCTAGTGACACCCAAGAGACCCAGTACTTC. This sequence encodes CSASDTQETQYF.

The J gene is TRBJ2-7, the V gene TRBV20-1, with TRBD2 matching over 10 bases. Looked up from germline, CDR1 is DFQATT and CDR2 is SNEGSKA (reference sequence). The J segment lost 4 bases and the V segment lost 6 bases, leaving 15 bases of the junction unmatched. There are 16 residues in the CDR3. Here the CDR3 DNA reads TGCAGTGCCGGGGGGGTGGTAGCGGGAGGCTGGTACGAGCAGTACTTC. This sequence encodes CSAGGVVAGGWYEQYF.

This clonotype was picked up many times. This sequence joins TRBV24-1 and TRBJ2-5; weak D call: TRBD1 (5 bases). The V gene lost 3 bases and the J gene lost 2 bases, with 12 bases spanning the gap. There are 15 residues in the CDR3. In germline, CDR1 is KGHDR, CDR2 SFDVKD. The CDR3 here is CATSDTLTAQETQYF. CDR3 nucleotide sequence: TGTGCCACCAGTGATACCCTGACAGCACAAGAGACCCAGTACTTC.

The chain recombines TRBV15 with TRBJ1-2; possible D gene TRBD1, 5 bases. The CDR3 spans 16 residues. Looked up from germline, CDR1 is LNHNV and CDR2 is YYDKDF (reference sequence). The V and J ends lost 0 bases and 0 bases respectively, with 11 bases between them. The CDR3 reads CATSREPGPTNYGYTF. The CDR3 region has the DNA TGTGCCACCAGCAGAGAACCGGGACCCACTAACTATGGCTACACCTTC.

This clonotype was picked up a small number of times. The chain employs TRBV20-1 and TRBJ1-6; no firm D call. Trimming left V 1 base short and J 0 bases short, with 10 bases between. Germline V gene data show CDR1 as DFQATT and CDR2 as SNEGSKA (reference sequence). This CDR3 comprises 16 residues. CDR3 sequence (DNA): TGCAGTGCTAGAGTAGGCGCGAGCTCCTATAATTCACCCCTCCACTTT. It codes for CSARVGASSYNSPLHF.

The chain couples TRBV6-2 or TRBV6-3 to TRBJ1-6; D possibly corresponds to TRBD1 (5 bases). V lost 0 bases and J lost 7, with 13 bases in between. The CDR3 has 16 amino acids. CDR1 and CDR2 (germline): MNHEY, SVGEGT. This chain's CDR3 is CASSYSSQGYNSPLHF. CDR3 bases: TGTGCCAGCAGTTACTCGAGTCAGGGTTACAATTCACCCCTCCACTTT.

The V gene is TRBV7-2, the J gene TRBJ1-2, with 8 bases aligning to TRBD1. The CDR3 spans 14 residues. CDR1 SGHTA and CDR2 FQGNSA come from the germline V gene. V lost 1 base, J lost 6 bases, and 4 bases stayed unmatched. CDR3 in amino acids: CASSLGGQAHGYTF. As DNA, the CDR3 is TGTGCCAGCAGCTTAGGGGGACAGGCTCATGGCTACACCTTC.

This clonotype came up many times. J is TRBJ1-1 and V is TRBV7-6; the match to TRBD1 covers 10 bases. Unmatched junction bases numbered 7, after V lost 4 bases and J lost 5 bases. The CDR3 is 15 amino acids. Germline CDR1 is SGHVS and CDR2 is FNYEAQ. The CDR3 is CASSSRTGGRTEAFF. CDR3 DNA: TGTGCCAGCAGCTCCAGGACAGGGGGGAGGACTGAAGCTTTCTTT.

In its sample, this clonotype was seen a few times. V usage is TRBV28 and J usage is TRBJ2-3; D unresolved. Germline CDR1 is MDHEN and CDR2 is SYDVKM. Trimming pared 2 bases from V and 3 bases from J, leaving 15 bases between. This CDR3 has 16 amino acids. CDR3 residues: CASSLRSGPRTDTQYF. The CDR3 DNA reads TGTGCCAGCAGTTTACGTTCAGGCCCCAGGACAGATACGCAGTATTTT.

This clonotype was seen ten or more times. The chain links TRBV12-3 or TRBV12-4 to TRBJ1-3; 11 bases map to TRBD1. The CDR3 extends over 17 amino acids. Germline trimming cut 4 bases from V and 3 bases from J; bases unmatched to any gene: 8. This chain's CDR3 is CASSSLRDRGFGNTIYF. The CDR3 region has the DNA TGTGCCAGCAGTTCCTTAAGGGACAGGGGGTTTGGAAACACCATATATTTT.

The chain couples TRBV10-3 to TRBJ1-4, with D maybe TRBD1 (6 bases). CDR3 length: 15 residues. Between the trimmed V and J ends, which lost 3 bases and 10 bases, there was a span of 18 bases. In germline, CDR1 is ENHRY, CDR2 SYGVKD. CDR3 coding DNA: TGTGCCATCAGTGACGGGGGCCAACGTGGTGGAAAACTGTTTTTT. Translation gives CAISDGGQRGGKLFF.

The sample holds many counts of this clonotype. The V call is TRBV10-3, the J call TRBJ2-7, with D tentatively TRBD1 (5 bases). The V gene lost 6 bases and the J gene lost 2 bases, with 8 bases spanning the gap. The CDR3 extends over 12 amino acids. Germline CDR1 is ENHRY and CDR2 is SYGVKD. The CDR3 sequence is CAISQGAYEQYF. For the CDR3, the DNA is TGTGCCATCAGCCAGGGCGCCTACGAGCAGTACTTC.

A few counts support this clonotype. J is TRBJ2-5 and V is TRBV3-1; TRBD2 is a possible D gene (7 bases). V lost 0 bases to trimming and J lost 5 bases, with 19 bases between them. The CDR3 contains 17 residues. Germline CDR1 reads LGHDT; CDR2 reads YNNKEL (reference sequence). CDR3 residues: CASSQEFRGATRETQYF. The CDR3 DNA sequence: TGTGCCAGCAGCCAAGAGTTCCGGGGGGCGACTAGGGAGACCCAGTACTTC.

This clonotype was observed many times. In DNA form, the CDR3 reads TGTGCCAGCAGTTACTCGAATTCACCCCTCCACTTT. Translating gives CASSYSNSPLHF. The rearrangement links TRBV6-5 to TRBJ1-6; D call uncertain. Germline CDR1 MNHEY, CDR2 SVGAGI. The CDR3 contains 12 residues. Trimming took 0 bases from V and 7 from J, leaving 1 base between them.